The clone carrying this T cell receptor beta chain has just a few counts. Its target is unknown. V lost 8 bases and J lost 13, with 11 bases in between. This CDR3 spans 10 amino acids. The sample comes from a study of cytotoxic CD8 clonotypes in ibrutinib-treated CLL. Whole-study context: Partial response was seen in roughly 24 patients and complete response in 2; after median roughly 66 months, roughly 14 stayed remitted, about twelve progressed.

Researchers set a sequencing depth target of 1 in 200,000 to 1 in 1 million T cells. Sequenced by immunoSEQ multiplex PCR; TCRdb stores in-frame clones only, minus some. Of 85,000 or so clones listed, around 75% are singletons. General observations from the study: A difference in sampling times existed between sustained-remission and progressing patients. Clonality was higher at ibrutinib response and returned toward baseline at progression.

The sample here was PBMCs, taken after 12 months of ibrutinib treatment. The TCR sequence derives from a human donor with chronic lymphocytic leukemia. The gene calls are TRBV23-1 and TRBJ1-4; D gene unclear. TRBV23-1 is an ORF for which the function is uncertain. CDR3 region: CASGPGVLFF. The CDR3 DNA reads TGCGCCAGCGGCCCCGGAGTACTGTTTTTT.